Each of the 22 T cell receptor beta chains below was sequenced from the same sample in a study of blood T cell repertoires in COVID-19. Profiled with immunoSEQ multiplex PCR; TCRdb holds only in-frame clones, not every one. Of 450,000 to 500,000 clones listed, more than 85% are singletons. The sequenced sample consisted of PBMCs or T cells enriched from blood (not recorded which). The source is a woman aged 55-70 years who had recovered from COVID-19.

As for this clone: Compared with germline, one end of the junction differs, possibly owing to a read error. V and J are TRBV7-9 and TRBJ2-1; D is perhaps TRBD2 (6 bases). Germline V CDR1 and CDR2: SEHNR, FQNEAQ (reference sequence). The CDR3 length is 14 residues. CDR3: CASSLASENNEQFF. The CDR3 DNA sequence: TGTGCCAGCAGCCTAGCTAGCGAAAACAATGAGCAGTTCTTC.

This sequence joins TRBV5-1 and TRBJ2-3; 10 bases match TRBD1. The CDR3 length is 17 residues. The trim removed 4 bases at V and 5 bases at J, leaving 13 bases unmatched. Germline CDR1 reads SGHRS; CDR2 reads YFSETQ. CDR3 loop: CASSPNRRDRGKDTQYF. The CDR3 DNA reads as TGCGCCAGCAGCCCGAACCGCCGGGACAGGGGTAAAGATACGCAGTATTTT. The full variable domain, in which reference TRBV5-1 and TRBJ2-3 provide the parts outside the CDR3, is KAGVTQTPRYLIKTRGQQVTLSCSPISGHRSVSWYQQTPGQGLQFLFEYFSETQRNKGNFPGRFSGRQFSNSRSEMNVSTLELGDSALYLCASSPNRRDRGKDTQYFGPGTRLTVL.

The rearrangement links TRBV5-1 to TRBJ2-2; TRBD1 is a possible D gene (6 bases). Trimming took 2 bases from V and 8 from J, leaving 16 bases between them. CDR3 length: 15 amino acids. The germline CDR1 and CDR2 sequences are SGHRS and YFSETQ. CDR3 sequence reads: CASSLPQGSAGELFF. CDR3 in DNA: TGCGCCAGCAGCTTACCGCAGGGGTCTGCTGGGGAGCTGTTTTTT.

This chain joins TRBV12-3 or TRBV12-4 and TRBJ2-7; no definite D call. V lost 0 bases and J 6 bases, leaving 9 bases between the germline ends. The CDR3 consists of 13 residues. For the CDR3, the DNA is TGTGCCAGCAGTTTAGCTCGATGGGCCGAGCAGTACTTC. This encodes CASSLARWAEQYF.

Only a few counts were recorded for this clone. The rearrangement links TRBV24-1 to TRBJ1-5; tentative D call: TRBD1 (5 bases). The germline V gene encodes CDR1 KGHDR and CDR2 SFDVKD. CDR3 length: 16 amino acids. Deletions cut 2 bases from V and 0 bases from J, with 10 bases between. Here the CDR3 DNA reads TGTGCCACCAGTGATTCGTGGGGCATTAGCAATCAGCCCCAGCATTTT. Its protein is CATSDSWGISNQPQHF.

The genes are TRBV30 and TRBJ1-3, with 7 bases that match TRBD1. This CDR3 is built from 15 residues. The junction had 7 bases not matched to a gene; V was cut back by 3 bases and J by 2 bases. Germline V gene sequence: CDR1 GTSNPN, CDR2 SVGIG (reference sequence). The CDR3 DNA reads TGTGCCTGGAGAGTCCCTACAGGGGCTGGAAACACCATATATTTT. Translating it yields CAWRVPTGAGNTIYF.

The chain uses TRBV25-1 and TRBJ1-2; D gene ambiguous. V was shortened by 4 bases and J by 11 bases, with 11 bases between the two germline ends. The CDR3 is 11 amino acids. The V gene's germline CDR1 is MGHDK and CDR2 SYGVNS. The CDR3 DNA sequence: TGTGCCAGCAGTGTCGACTGGAGATACACCTTC. This sequence encodes CASSVDWRYTF.

This rearrangement joins TRBV11-3 to TRBJ1-4; possible D gene TRBD1, 5 bases. This CDR3 is 14 amino acids long. V lost 2 bases and J 11 bases, leaving 15 bases between the germline ends. Germline lookup yields CDR1 SGHNT and CDR2 YENEEA. The CDR3 reads CASSLPGGVGKLFF. The CDR3 nucleotides are TGTGCCAGCAGCTTACCCGGAGGGGTGGGGAAACTGTTTTTT.

This clone was picked up a small number of times. The J gene is TRBJ1-6, the V gene TRBV4-1, with D possibly being TRBD1 (6 bases). The length of the CDR3 is 16 residues. Trimming pared 2 bases from V and 5 bases from J, leaving 13 bases between. From germline, CDR1 is MGHRA and CDR2 YSYEKL. The CDR3 loop is CASSQIWQGNNSPLHF. The CDR3 bases are TGCGCCAGCAGCCAAATCTGGCAGGGGAATAATTCACCCCTCCACTTT.

The chain recombines TRBV2 with TRBJ1-5, with a tentative D call TRBD1 (6 bases). This CDR3 comprises 19 residues. The V end lost 4 bases, the J end lost 3 bases, and 25 bases lay between the germline ends. CDR1 and CDR2 from the germline V gene are SNHLY and FYNNEI. The CDR3 sequence: CASSGSAAGAIVSNQPQHF. In DNA form, the CDR3 reads TGTGCCAGCAGTGGAAGCGCGGCAGGGGCTATAGTTTCCAATCAGCCCCAGCATTTT.

A single count supports this clone. The CDR3 spells CASMRQENSPLHF. The CDR3 nucleotides are TGTGCCAGCATGCGACAGGAAAATTCACCCCTCCACTTT. The rearrangement joins TRBV2 to TRBJ1-6; D possibly corresponds to TRBD1 (6 bases). The germline V and J ends were trimmed by 7 bases and 7 bases, with 11 bases remaining between them. The V gene's germline CDR1 is SNHLY and CDR2 FYNNEI. The CDR3 runs to 13 residues. Full variable domain (remainder filled in from reference TRBV2 and TRBJ1-6): EPEVTQTPSHQVTQMGQEVILRCVPISNHLYFYWYRQILGQKVEFLVSFYNNEISEKSEIFDDQFSVERPDGSNFTLKIRSTKLEDSAMYFCASMRQENSPLHFGNGTRLTVT.

V is TRBV9 and J is TRBJ1-6; D not resolved. The CDR3 spans 14 residues. V shed 4 bases and J shed 9 bases, with 14 bases lying between them. From germline, CDR1 is SGDLS and CDR2 YYNGEE. This CDR3 reads CASSSSGGSSPLHF. The DNA for the CDR3 is TGTGCCAGCAGCTCCTCGGGAGGGAGTTCACCCCTCCACTTT. The full variable domain, rest sourced from reference TRBV9 and TRBJ1-6, is DSGVTQTPKHLITATGQRVTLRCSPRSGDLSVYWYQQSLDQGLQFLIQYYNGEERAKGNILERFSAQQFPDLHSELNLSSLELGDSALYFCASSSSGGSSPLHFGNGTRLTVT.

This chain joins TRBV6-5 and TRBJ1-1, with D perhaps matching TRBD1 (6 bases). CDR1 is MNHEY, CDR2 SVGAGI, per germline. The CDR3 length is 11 residues. V was trimmed by 6 bases and J by 7 bases, leaving 9 bases between them. The CDR3 loop is CASRQGIEAFF. The CDR3 DNA is TGTGCCAGCAGACAGGGCATTGAAGCTTTCTTT.

This chain joins TRBV30 and TRBJ1-1; 11 nucleotides match TRBD1. V lost 1 base, J lost 4 bases, and 5 bases stayed unmatched. Germline CDR1 GTSNPN, CDR2 SVGIG (reference sequence). There are 15 residues in the CDR3. Here the CDR3 reads CAWSDSGTGGTEAFF. The DNA of the CDR3 is TGTGCCTGGAGTGACTCCGGGACAGGGGGCACTGAAGCTTTCTTT.

The chain recombines TRBV19 with TRBJ1-4; 9 bases fit TRBD1. V lost 3 bases to trimming and J lost 8 bases; unmatched junction nucleotides: 4. CDR1 and CDR2 (germline): LNHDA, SQIVND (reference sequence). The CDR3 sequence is 14 residues long. The DNA for the CDR3 is TGTGCCAGTAGTATCACAGGGGGCCGGGAAAAACTGTTTTTT. Protein: CASSITGGREKLFF.

This sequence joins TRBV28 and TRBJ1-4, with TRBD1 as a possible D gene (6 bases). V shed 6 bases and J shed 8 bases, with 16 bases lying between them. The CDR3 consists of 14 residues. The germline gives CDR1 MDHEN, CDR2 SYDVKM. The CDR3 here is CASSPGGAAEKLFF. For the CDR3, the DNA is TGTGCCAGCAGCCCCGGGGGGGCCGCCGAAAAACTGTTTTTT.

The chain uses TRBV24-1 and TRBJ2-6; the D gene is possibly TRBD1 (6 bases). Germline CDR1 KGHDR, CDR2 SFDVKD. The CDR3 extends over 16 amino acids. V was pared by 4 bases and J by 2 bases, with 11 bases between. The CDR3 DNA reads as TGTGCCACCAGTGACCACAGGGTCCCTGGGGCCAACGTCCTGACTTTC. Translating gives CATSDHRVPGANVLTF.

For this clone: Other DNA variants within this sample encode the same CDR3. The chain has TRBV5-1 and TRBJ2-3; D is possibly TRBD2 (7 bases). The CDR3 runs to 14 residues. V was shortened by 1 base and J by 4 bases, with 10 bases between the two germline ends. Germline loops: CDR1 SGHRS, CDR2 YFSETQ. The CDR3 reads CASSLTGRADTQYF. Here the CDR3 DNA reads TGCGCCAGCAGCTTGACAGGGAGGGCAGATACGCAGTATTTT.

The V and J genes are TRBV18 and TRBJ1-3; no reliable D call. The germline V and J ends were trimmed by 2 bases and 0 bases, with 8 bases remaining between them. CDR1 and CDR2 from the germline V gene are KGHSH and LQKENI. This CDR3 contains 15 residues. The CDR3 bases are TGTGCCAGCTCACCAATATCCTCCTCTGGAAACACCATATATTTT. As protein: CASSPISSSGNTIYF.

The chain carries TRBV5-1 and TRBJ1-4; D is perhaps TRBD1 (6 bases). The CDR3 has 17 residues. The V gene's germline CDR1 is SGHRS and CDR2 YFSETQ. The V end lost 1 base, the J end lost 3 bases, and 16 bases lay between the germline ends. CDR3 bases: TGCGCCAGCAGCTTGTATTGGACAGAAAGGGCTAATGAAAAACTGTTTTTT. This sequence encodes CASSLYWTERANEKLFF.

V and J are TRBV29-1 and TRBJ1-1; the match to TRBD1 covers 9 bases. The V gene's germline CDR1 is SQVTM and CDR2 ANQGSEA. The CDR3 consists of 13 residues. Losses at the gene ends were 4 bases for V and 7 bases for J; bases not matched to a gene: 7. The CDR3 sequence is CSVVQGAFGEAFF. The CDR3 DNA reads as TGCAGCGTTGTACAGGGGGCGTTTGGTGAAGCTTTCTTT.

This sequence joins TRBV18 and TRBJ2-7; 8 nucleotides match TRBD1. Germline CDR1 KGHSH, CDR2 LQKENI. V shed 2 bases, J shed 3 bases, and the junction held 3 bases outside the gene matches. The CDR3 covers 14 residues. The CDR3 DNA sequence: TGTGCCAGCTCACCAACGGGGACAGGCTACGAGCAGTACGTC. This codes for CASSPTGTGYEQYV.